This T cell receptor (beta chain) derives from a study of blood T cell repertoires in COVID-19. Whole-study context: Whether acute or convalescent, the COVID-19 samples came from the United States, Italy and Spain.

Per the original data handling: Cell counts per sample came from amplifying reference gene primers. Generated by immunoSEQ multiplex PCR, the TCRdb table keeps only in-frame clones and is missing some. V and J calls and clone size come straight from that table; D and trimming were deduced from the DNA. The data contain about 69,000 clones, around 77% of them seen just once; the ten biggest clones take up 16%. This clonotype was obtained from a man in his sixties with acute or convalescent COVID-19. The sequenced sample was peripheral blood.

For the CDR3, the DNA is TGTGCCAGCTCCGTCCAGGGGAACACTGAAGCTTTCTTT. This codes for CASSVQGNTEAFF. V usage is TRBV18 and J usage is TRBJ1-1, with a weak D call TRBD1 (5 bases). V was trimmed by 6 bases and J by 1 base, leaving 9 bases between them. The CDR3 runs 13 residues. Germline CDR1 KGHSH, CDR2 LQKENI.